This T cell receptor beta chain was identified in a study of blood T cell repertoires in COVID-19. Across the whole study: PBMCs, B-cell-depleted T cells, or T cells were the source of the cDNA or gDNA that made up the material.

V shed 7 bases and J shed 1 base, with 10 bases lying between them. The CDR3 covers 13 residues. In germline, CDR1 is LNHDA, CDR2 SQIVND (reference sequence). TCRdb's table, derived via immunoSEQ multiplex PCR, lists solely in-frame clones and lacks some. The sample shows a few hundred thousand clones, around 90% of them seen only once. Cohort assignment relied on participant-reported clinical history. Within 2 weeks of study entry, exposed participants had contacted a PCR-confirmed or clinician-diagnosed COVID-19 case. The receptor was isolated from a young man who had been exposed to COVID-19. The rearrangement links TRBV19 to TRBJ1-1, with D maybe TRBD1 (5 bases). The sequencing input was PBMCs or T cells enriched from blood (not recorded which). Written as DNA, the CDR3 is TGTGCCAGTACCTTCAGGGCGAACACTGAAGCTTTCTTT. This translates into CASTFRANTEAFF.